Each of the 5 T cell receptor beta chains below was sequenced from the same sample in a study of identical twins. TCRdb recomputed calls from the 5' RACE reads with MiXCR, one row per CDR3 protein. The sample consists of 400,000 to 550,000 distinct CDR3 sequences, approximately 22% of them appearing once. The sample was also linked to a second study, of T cells expressing NK-cell markers.

Sequencing was done on a sample of CD4+ T cells sorted from blood. The receptors come from a woman aged 18-35 years in good health.

This clonotype has a handful of counts. The chain recombines TRBV12-3 or TRBV12-4 with TRBJ1-5; 8 nucleotides line up with TRBD1. The CDR3 contains 14 residues. V lost 5 bases and J lost 5; bases outside the gene matches: 5. DNA of the CDR3: TGTGCCAGCAGTGACAGGGGCGCCCATCAGCCCCAGCATTTT. It is translated as CASSDRGAHQPQHF.

The genes are TRBV11-2 and TRBJ2-6; D uncertain. Germline V gene sequence: CDR1 SGHAT, CDR2 FQNNGV. V lost 0 bases to trimming and J lost 0 bases, with 9 bases between them. CDR3 length: 17 amino acids. Written as DNA, the CDR3 is TGTGCCAGCAGCTTAGATGGGTCTGCCTCTGGGGCCAACGTCCTGACTTTC. It encodes CASSLDGSASGANVLTF.

This clonotype turned up a few times. J is TRBJ1-6 and V is TRBV10-3; tentatively, D is TRBD1 (5 bases). CDR3 size: 13 residues. V was pared by 7 bases and J by 9 bases, with 13 bases between. Per germline, CDR1 ENHRY and CDR2 SYGVKD. The CDR3: CAITPGGSSPLHF. In DNA form, the CDR3 reads TGTGCCATCACCCCTGGGGGGAGTTCACCCCTCCACTTT.

This clonotype occurred a few times. The genes are TRBV20-1 and TRBJ2-2, with 7 bases matching TRBD1. CDR3 length: 15 amino acids. Trimming at V came to 5 bases and at J to 7 bases, leaving 13 bases not matched to a gene. Germline-derived CDR1 and CDR2 are DFQATT and SNEGSKA (reference sequence). This CDR3 is CSAAPLGQVDGELFF. DNA for the CDR3: TGCAGTGCTGCCCCACTCGGACAGGTCGACGGGGAGCTGTTTTTT.

The chain employs TRBV6-1 and TRBJ2-5; D call uncertain. Germline CDR1 reads MNHNS; CDR2 reads SASEGT. V was clipped by 4 bases and J by 0 bases, with 9 bases between them. The CDR3 is 14 amino acids. CDR3 sequence (DNA): TGTGCCAGCAGTGGTAGTGTCTACCAAGAGACCCAGTACTTC. Amino acid sequence: CASSGSVYQETQYF.